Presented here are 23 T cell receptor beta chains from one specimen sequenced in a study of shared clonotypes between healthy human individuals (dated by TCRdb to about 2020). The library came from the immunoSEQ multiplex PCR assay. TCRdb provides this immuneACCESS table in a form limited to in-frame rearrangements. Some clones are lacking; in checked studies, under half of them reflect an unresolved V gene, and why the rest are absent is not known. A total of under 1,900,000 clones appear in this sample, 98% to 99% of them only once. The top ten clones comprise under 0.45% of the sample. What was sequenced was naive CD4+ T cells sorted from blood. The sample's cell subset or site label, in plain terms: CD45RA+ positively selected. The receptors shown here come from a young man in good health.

The CDR3 nucleotides read TGTGCCAGCATCTTTAGCCCCGTTAGCACCGGGGAGCTGTTTTTT. Amino acids: CASIFSPVSTGELFF. V and J are TRBV2 and TRBJ2-2; D uncertain. The V and J ends lost 7 bases and 4 bases respectively, with 16 bases between them. From germline, CDR1 is SNHLY and CDR2 FYNNEI. The CDR3 has 15 residues.

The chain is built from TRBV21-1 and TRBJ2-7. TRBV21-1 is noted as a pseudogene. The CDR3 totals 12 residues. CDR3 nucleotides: TGTGCCAGCAGTAAAACGGGGACCGAGCAGTACTTC. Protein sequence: CASSKTGTEQYF.

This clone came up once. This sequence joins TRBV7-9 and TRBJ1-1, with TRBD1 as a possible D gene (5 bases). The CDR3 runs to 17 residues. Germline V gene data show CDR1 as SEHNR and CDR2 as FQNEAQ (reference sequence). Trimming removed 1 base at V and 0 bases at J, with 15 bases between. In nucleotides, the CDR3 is TGTGCCAGCAGCTTAGGTTTGGGGGGGTCCCTGAACACTGAAGCTTTCTTT. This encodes CASSLGLGGSLNTEAFF.

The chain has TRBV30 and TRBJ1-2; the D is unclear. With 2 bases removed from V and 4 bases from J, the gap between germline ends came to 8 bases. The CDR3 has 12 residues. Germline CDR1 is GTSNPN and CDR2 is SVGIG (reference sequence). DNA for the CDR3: TGTGCCTGGAGTAAGGGTTCCTATGGCTACACCTTC. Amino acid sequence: CAWSKGSYGYTF.

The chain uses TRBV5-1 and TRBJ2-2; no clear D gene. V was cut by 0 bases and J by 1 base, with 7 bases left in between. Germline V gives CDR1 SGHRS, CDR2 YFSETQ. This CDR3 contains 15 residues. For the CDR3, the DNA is TGCGCCAGCAGCTTGGGGGTCCAGAACACCGGGGAGCTGTTTTTT. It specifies CASSLGVQNTGELFF. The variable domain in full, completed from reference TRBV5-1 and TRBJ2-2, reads KAGVTQTPRYLIKTRGQQVTLSCSPISGHRSVSWYQQTPGQGLQFLFEYFSETQRNKGNFPGRFSGRQFSNSRSEMNVSTLELGDSALYLCASSLGVQNTGELFFGEGSRLTVL.

The CDR3 DNA is TGTGCCAGCAGCTTAAAACCACTAGCCACCTTTTACGAGCAGTACTTC. Translated, it gives CASSLKPLATFYEQYF. The rearrangement uses TRBV7-8 and TRBJ2-7; TRBD2 is a possible D gene (6 bases). The CDR3 covers 16 residues. Germline V gene sequence: CDR1 SGHVS, CDR2 FQNEAQ. V lost 2 bases and J lost 4, with 18 bases in between.

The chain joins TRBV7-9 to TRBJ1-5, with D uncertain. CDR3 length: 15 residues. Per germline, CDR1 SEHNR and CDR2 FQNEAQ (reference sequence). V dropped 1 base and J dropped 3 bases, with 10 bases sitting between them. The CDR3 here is CASSLGETTNQPQHF. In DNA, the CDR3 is TGTGCCAGCAGCTTAGGGGAGACAACCAATCAGCCCCAGCATTTT.

The CDR3 loop is CASSALTGGTSEQYF. The CDR3 coding sequence is TGTGCCAGCAGTGCCCTGACAGGGGGAACGAGCGAGCAGTACTTC. The chain recombines TRBV25-1 with TRBJ2-7; 9 bases match TRBD1. V lost 4 bases, J lost 6 bases, and 10 bases stayed unmatched. CDR3 length equals 15 residues. Germline V gene data show CDR1 as MGHDK and CDR2 as SYGVNS.

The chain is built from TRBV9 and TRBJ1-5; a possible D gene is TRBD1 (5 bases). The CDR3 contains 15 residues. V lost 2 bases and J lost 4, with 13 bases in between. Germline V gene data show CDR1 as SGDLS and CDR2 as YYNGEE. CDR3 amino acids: CASSVGGVDNQPQHF. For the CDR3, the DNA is TGTGCCAGCAGCGTTGGAGGGGTTGATAATCAGCCCCAGCATTTT.

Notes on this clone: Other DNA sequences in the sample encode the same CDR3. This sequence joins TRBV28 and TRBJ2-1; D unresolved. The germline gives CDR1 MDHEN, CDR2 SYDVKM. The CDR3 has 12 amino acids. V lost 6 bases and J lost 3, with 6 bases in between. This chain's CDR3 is CASRGSYNEQFF. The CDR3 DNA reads TGTGCCAGCAGAGGTAGCTACAATGAGCAGTTCTTC.

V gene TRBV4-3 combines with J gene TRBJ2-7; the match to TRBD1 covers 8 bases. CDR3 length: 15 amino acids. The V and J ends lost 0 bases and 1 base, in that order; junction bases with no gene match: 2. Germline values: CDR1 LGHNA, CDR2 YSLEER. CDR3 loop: CASSQDGDRSYEQYF. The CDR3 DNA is TGCGCCAGCAGCCAAGACGGGGACAGGTCCTACGAGCAGTACTTC.

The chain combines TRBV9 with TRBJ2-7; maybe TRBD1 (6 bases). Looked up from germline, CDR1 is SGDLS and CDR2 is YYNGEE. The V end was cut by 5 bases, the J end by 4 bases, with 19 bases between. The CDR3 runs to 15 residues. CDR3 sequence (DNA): TGTGCCAGCAGTCTTACAGGATCCCAGGGGTACGAGCAGTACTTC. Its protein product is CASSLTGSQGYEQYF.

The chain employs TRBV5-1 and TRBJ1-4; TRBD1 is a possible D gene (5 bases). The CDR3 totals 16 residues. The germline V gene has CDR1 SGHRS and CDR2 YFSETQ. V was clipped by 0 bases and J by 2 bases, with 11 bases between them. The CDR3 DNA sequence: TGCGCCAGCAGCTTGGCACAATCAGGGACTAATGAAAAACTGTTTTTT. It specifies CASSLAQSGTNEKLFF.

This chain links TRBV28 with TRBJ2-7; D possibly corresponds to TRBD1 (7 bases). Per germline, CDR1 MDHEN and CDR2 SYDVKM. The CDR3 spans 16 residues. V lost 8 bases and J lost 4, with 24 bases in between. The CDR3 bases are TGTGCCAGCGGGCCTCCCCAGGGGGGCGTCATTTACGAGCAGTACTTC. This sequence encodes CASGPPQGGVIYEQYF. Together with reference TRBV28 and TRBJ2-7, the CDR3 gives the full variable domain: DVKVTQSSRYLVKRTGEKVFLECVQDMDHENMFWYRQDPGLGLRLIYFSYDVKMKEKGDIPEGYSVSREKKERFSLILESASTNQTSMYLCASGPPQGGVIYEQYFGPGTRLTVT.

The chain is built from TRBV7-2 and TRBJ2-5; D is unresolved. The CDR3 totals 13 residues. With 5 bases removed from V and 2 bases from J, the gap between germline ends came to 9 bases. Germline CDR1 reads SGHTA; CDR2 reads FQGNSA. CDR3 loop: CASSRYPQETQYF. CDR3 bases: TGTGCCAGCAGCAGATACCCACAAGAGACCCAGTACTTC.

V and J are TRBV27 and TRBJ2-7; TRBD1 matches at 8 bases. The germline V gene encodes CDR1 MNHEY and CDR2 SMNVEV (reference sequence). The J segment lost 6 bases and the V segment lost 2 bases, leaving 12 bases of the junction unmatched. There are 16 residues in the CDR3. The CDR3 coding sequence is TGTGCCAGCAGTTTAGGTACCGGCAGGGGGCCCCTCGAGCAGTACTTC. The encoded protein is CASSLGTGRGPLEQYF.

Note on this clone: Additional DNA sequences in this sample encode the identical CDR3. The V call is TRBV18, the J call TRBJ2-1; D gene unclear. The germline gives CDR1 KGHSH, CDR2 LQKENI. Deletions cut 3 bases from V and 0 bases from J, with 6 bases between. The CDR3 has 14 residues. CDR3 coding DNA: TGTGCCAGCTCACCGCTAGACTCCTACAATGAGCAGTTCTTC. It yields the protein CASSPLDSYNEQFF.

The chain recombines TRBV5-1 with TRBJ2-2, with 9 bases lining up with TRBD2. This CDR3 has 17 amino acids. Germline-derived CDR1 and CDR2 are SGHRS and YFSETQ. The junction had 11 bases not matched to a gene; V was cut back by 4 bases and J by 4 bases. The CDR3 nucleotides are TGCGCCAGCAGCCCTGCGGGTAGCGGGAGCGGCACCGGGGAGCTGTTTTTT. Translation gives CASSPAGSGSGTGELFF.

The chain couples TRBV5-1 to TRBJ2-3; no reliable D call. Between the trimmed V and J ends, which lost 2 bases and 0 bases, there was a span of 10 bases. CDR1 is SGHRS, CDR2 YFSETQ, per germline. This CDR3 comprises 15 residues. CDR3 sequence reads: CASSFGKMSTDTQYF. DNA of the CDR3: TGCGCCAGCAGCTTCGGAAAGATGAGCACAGATACGCAGTATTTT.

The CDR3 bases are TGCGCCAGCAGCCAAGGTTCAACGGCAGCAGGGTTTGGAGGCGAAAAACTGTTTTTT. This codes for CASSQGSTAAGFGGEKLFF. The chain carries TRBV4-1 and TRBJ1-4, with D possibly matching TRBD1 (5 bases). The V end lost 1 base, the J end lost 8 bases, and 26 bases lay between the germline ends. Germline assignment: CDR1 MGHRA and CDR2 YSYEKL. The CDR3 has 19 residues.

CDR3 sequence: CASRPTFRLPDTQYF. DNA for the CDR3: TGTGCCAGCAGACCAACGTTCCGGCTTCCAGATACGCAGTATTTT. V and J are TRBV7-2 and TRBJ2-3; D unclear. This CDR3 is 15 amino acids long. Trimming shortened V by 6 bases and J by 4 bases, and 17 bases separated the two germline ends. Germline CDR1 reads SGHTA; CDR2 reads FQGNSA. The variable domain in full, with the rest retrieved from reference TRBV7-2 and TRBJ2-3, is GAGVSQSPSNKVTEKGKDVELRCDPISGHTALYWYRQSLGQGLEFLIYFQGNSAPDKSGLPSDRFSAERTGGSVSTLTIQRTQQEDSAVYLCASRPTFRLPDTQYFGPGTRLTVL.

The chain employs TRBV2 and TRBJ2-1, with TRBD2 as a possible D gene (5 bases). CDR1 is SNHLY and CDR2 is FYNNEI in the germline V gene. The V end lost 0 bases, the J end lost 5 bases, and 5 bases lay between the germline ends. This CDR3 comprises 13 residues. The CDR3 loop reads CASSEARDNEQFF. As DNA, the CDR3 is TGTGCCAGCAGTGAAGCGCGGGACAATGAGCAGTTCTTC.

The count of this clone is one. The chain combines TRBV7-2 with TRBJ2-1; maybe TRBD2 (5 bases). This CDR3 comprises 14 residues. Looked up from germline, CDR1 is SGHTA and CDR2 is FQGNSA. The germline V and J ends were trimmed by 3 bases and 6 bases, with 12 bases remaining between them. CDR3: CASSFDTSSNEQFF. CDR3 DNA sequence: TGTGCCAGCAGCTTCGATACTAGTAGCAATGAGCAGTTCTTC.